Presented here are 9 T cell receptor beta chains from one specimen sequenced in a study of response to subunit inactivated influenza vaccine. TCRdb reprocessed the RT-PCR reads via MiXCR and lists one record per CDR3 protein. The sample consists of roughly 520,000 distinct CDR3 sequences, 25% of them appearing once. Sample: CD4+ T cells sorted from PBMCs, taken more than 4 days after vaccination. Receptors were obtained from a man aged 45-65 years who received an inactivated influenza vaccine.

This clonotype has a count of ten or more. The rearrangement joins TRBV2 to TRBJ1-5; 7 bases line up with TRBD1. Germline CDR1 is SNHLY and CDR2 is FYNNEI. CDR3 length: 14 amino acids. V lost 0 bases and J lost 7; bases outside the gene matches: 3. The CDR3 protein is CASSEAQGPQPQHF. DNA of the CDR3: TGTGCCAGCAGTGAAGCACAGGGGCCCCAGCCCCAGCATTTT.

The chain combines TRBV27 with TRBJ2-2, with D maybe TRBD1 (5 bases). CDR1 is MNHEY and CDR2 is SMNVEV in the germline V gene (reference sequence). This CDR3 has 16 residues. The V end lost 9 bases, the J end lost 2 bases, and 19 bases lay between the germline ends. CDR3 protein: CAREKYLQENTGELFF. The CDR3 DNA is TGTGCCAGAGAGAAATACTTACAGGAAAACACCGGGGAGCTGTTTTTT.

The chain recombines TRBV6-6 with TRBJ1-2; D is undetermined. The CDR3 runs 13 residues. Germline V gene lookup returns CDR1 MNHNY and CDR2 SVGAGI (reference sequence). Trimming removed 0 bases at V and 4 bases at J, with 6 bases between. The CDR3 DNA sequence: TGTGCCAGCAGTTACTCGGAGACCTATGGCTACACCTTC. Translation gives CASSYSETYGYTF.

The V gene is TRBV3-1, the J gene TRBJ2-7; D is unresolved. There are 15 residues in the CDR3. Trimming shortened V by 1 base and J by 3 bases, and 13 bases separated the two germline ends. Germline CDR1 and CDR2: LGHDT and YNNKEL (reference sequence). The CDR3 DNA reads TGTGCCAGCAGCCAAGGAAGTGGGTTCCTCTACGAGCAGTACTTC. Translating gives CASSQGSGFLYEQYF.

This rearrangement joins TRBV7-8 to TRBJ2-3; D unclear. Trimming took 4 bases from V and 2 from J, leaving 19 bases between them. Germline V gene data show CDR1 as SGHVS and CDR2 as FQNEAQ. The CDR3 has 17 amino acids. CDR3 residues: CASSSDRWRLTTDTQYF. CDR3 sequence (DNA): TGTGCCAGCAGCTCAGACCGCTGGCGGTTGACCACAGATACGCAGTATTTT.

This clonotype was counted only a few times. The chain recombines TRBV20-1 with TRBJ2-1; D perhaps matches TRBD1 (5 bases). CDR1 and CDR2 (germline): DFQATT, SNEGSKA (reference sequence). This CDR3 is 22 amino acids long. The V end was cut by 1 base, the J end by 3 bases, with 34 bases between. Here the CDR3 DNA reads TGCAGTGCTAGAGGGGGCAGATATCGGGCAGAGGAAAAATCCCTCAGCTACAATGAGCAGTTCTTC. Amino acids: CSARGGRYRAEEKSLSYNEQFF.

This rearrangement joins TRBV7-6 to TRBJ2-7; possible D gene TRBD2, 5 bases. The CDR3 extends over 13 amino acids. CDR1 SGHVS and CDR2 FNYEAQ come from the germline V gene. The V gene lost 5 bases and the J gene lost 6 bases, with 14 bases spanning the gap. CDR3 sequence (DNA): TGTGCCAGCAGCCCCCGAGGGCAGCTCGAGCAGTACTTC. Protein: CASSPRGQLEQYF.

The V and J genes are TRBV5-5 and TRBJ2-7; D unclear. The CDR3 length is 13 residues. In germline, CDR1 is SGHKS, CDR2 YYEKEE (reference sequence). Between the trimmed V and J ends, which lost 1 base and 6 bases, there was a span of 11 bases. The CDR3 coding sequence is TGTGCCAGCAGCTTGTTAGTTCCCGTCGAGCAGTACTTC. The encoded protein is CASSLLVPVEQYF. The complete variable domain, with remaining parts taken from reference TRBV5-5 and TRBJ2-7, reads DAGVTQSPTHLIKTRGQQVTLRCSPISGHKSVSWYQQVLGQGPQFIFQYYEKEERGRGNFPDRFSARQFPNYSSELNVNALLLGDSALYLCASSLLVPVEQYFGPGTRLTVT.

This clonotype was found a few times. The rearrangement uses TRBV20-1 and TRBJ1-1; TRBD1 matches 8 bases. The V gene end was trimmed by 5 bases and the J gene end by 1 base; junction bases not matched to a gene: 3. The CDR3 contains 13 residues. The germline gives CDR1 DFQATT, CDR2 SNEGSKA (reference sequence). The CDR3 DNA reads as TGCAGTGCTTCCGACAGGGGGAACACTGAAGCTTTCTTT. Residues: CSASDRGNTEAFF.